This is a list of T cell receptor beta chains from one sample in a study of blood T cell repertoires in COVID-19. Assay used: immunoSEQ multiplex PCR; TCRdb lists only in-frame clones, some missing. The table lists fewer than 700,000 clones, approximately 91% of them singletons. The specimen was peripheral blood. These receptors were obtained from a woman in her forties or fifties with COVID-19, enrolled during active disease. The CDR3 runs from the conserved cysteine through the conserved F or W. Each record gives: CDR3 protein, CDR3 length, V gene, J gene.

CDR3: CASSYIFSGTQSGYTF; length: 16; V: TRBV6-5; J: TRBJ1-2
CDR3: CASSSQYNSPLHF; length: 13; V: TRBV11-3; J: TRBJ1-6
CDR3: CASSSGNGNTIYF; length: 13; V: TRBV6-5; J: TRBJ1-3
CDR3: CASSLLTSGGAYNEQFF; length: 17; V: TRBV7-8; J: TRBJ2-1
CDR3: CAISGGQVISGNTIYF; length: 16; V: TRBV10-3; J: TRBJ1-3
CDR3: CASLKGGGANYGYTF; length: 15; V: TRBV2; J: TRBJ1-2
CDR3: CASSPSTSGKLFF; length: 13; V: TRBV9; J: TRBJ1-4
CDR3: CSVDFMGGGPFYNEQFF; length: 17; V: TRBV29-1; J: TRBJ2-1
CDR3: CASSVGTGLNTEAFF; length: 15; V: TRBV9; J: TRBJ1-1
CDR3: CASSLMTGTENTGELFF; length: 17; V: TRBV5-1; J: TRBJ2-2
CDR3: CASSLVAGAPNQPQHF; length: 16; V: TRBV27; J: TRBJ1-5
CDR3: CASKLGGNQPQHF; length: 13; V: TRBV6-5; J: TRBJ1-5
CDR3: CASSGTLAGDFYEQYF; length: 16; V: TRBV5-1; J: TRBJ2-7
CDR3: CASSLGTLGLAKNIQYF; length: 17; V: TRBV5-1; J: TRBJ2-4
CDR3: CASNIAGVNNEQFF; length: 14; V: TRBV6-5; J: TRBJ2-1